This T cell receptor (beta chain) was recovered during a study of shared clonotypes between healthy human individuals. The study's findings and limits: Roughly 5% of naive CD4 clonotypes were common to a handful of donors. When compared with the clonotypes that were shared by all four sorted-subset donors, the non-shared clonotypes turned out to have lower generation probabilities. With few donors, the genetic and exposure-history diversity represented was limited.

A split of CD4+ cells into CD45RA+ naive and CD45RA-negative memory subsets was performed. Concerning this clone itself: Its specificity is not known.

V was shortened by 1 base and J by 4 bases, with 20 bases between the two germline ends. This CDR3 region has 19 residues. Germline V CDR1 and CDR2: MNHNS, SASEGT. Sequencing was performed with immunoSEQ multiplex PCR; in TCRdb, only in-frame clones are kept and a portion is missing. Of 2 million to 2.5 million clones in the sample, just under 95% were seen once. Specimen: naive CD4+ T cells from PBMCs. Described subset: CD45RA+ positively selected. The V and J genes are TRBV6-1 and TRBJ2-6; D possibly matches TRBD1 or TRBD2 (5 bases each). This sequence originates from a man younger than 30 in good health. Some clones in this sample may be carry-over from other donors' samples. CDR3 DNA sequence: TGTGCCAGCAGTGAAGAGACTAAGGGGCGCTTCTCGGGGGCCAACGTCCTGACTTTC. Its translation: CASSEETKGRFSGANVLTF.